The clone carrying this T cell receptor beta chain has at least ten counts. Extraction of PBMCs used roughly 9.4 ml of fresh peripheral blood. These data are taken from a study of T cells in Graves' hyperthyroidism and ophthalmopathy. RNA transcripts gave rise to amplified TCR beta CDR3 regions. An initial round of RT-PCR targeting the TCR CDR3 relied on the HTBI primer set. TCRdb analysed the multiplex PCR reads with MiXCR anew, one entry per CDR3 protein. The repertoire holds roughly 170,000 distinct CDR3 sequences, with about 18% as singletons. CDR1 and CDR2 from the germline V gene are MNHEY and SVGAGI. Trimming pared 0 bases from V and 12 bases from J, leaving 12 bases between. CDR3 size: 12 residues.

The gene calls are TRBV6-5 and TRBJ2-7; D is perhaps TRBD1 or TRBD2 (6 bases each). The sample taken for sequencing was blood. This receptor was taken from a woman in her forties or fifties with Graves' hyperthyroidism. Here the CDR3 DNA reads TGTGCCAGCAGTTACTCACGGGGGCGCATGTACTTC. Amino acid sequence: CASSYSRGRMYF.